This record looks at one T cell receptor (beta chain) sequence and its context. Its target is not known. Cells sorted by CD45RO/CCR7/CD25/CD127/CD95/CD27 comprised CD4+ naive, central memory, regulatory and stem cell-like memory cells. Expressed TCRB transcripts were sequenced because the entire RNA isolate underwent reverse transcription. TCRdb's table, derived via immunoSEQ multiplex PCR, lists solely in-frame clones and lacks some. Of some 350,000 clones in the sample, about 10% were seen once. Germline CDR1 reads LNHDA; CDR2 reads SQIVND (reference sequence). The V segment lost 5 bases and the J segment 5 bases; nucleotides outside the gene matches: 10. The CDR3 consists of 16 residues. The data belong to a study of beta chain features in type 1 diabetes. Overall study results and limits: Highly expressing activated T cells could be over-counted with a cDNA template. Among type 1 diabetes patients, VDJ junctions had fewer insertions and more deletions. All four CD4+ subsets of Type 1 diabetes patients contained TCRB CDR3s that were moderately but significantly shorter.

The sample comprised central memory CD4+ T cells from blood. The chain has TRBV19 and TRBJ2-2, with TRBD2 matching 8 bases. This TCR was sampled from a man aged 30 to 39 with type 1 diabetes. The DNA for the CDR3 is TGTGCCAGTAGTCCAACAGCGGGAGCTGGAACCGGGGAGCTGTTTTTT. Residues: CASSPTAGAGTGELFF.